Shown below are 29 T cell receptor beta chains from a single sample sequenced in a study of read filtering for tumor transcriptome and immune sequencing. Molecular barcoded adaptors covering alpha/delta and beta/gamma chains were used on 400 ng RNA. TCRdb itself ran the reads through MiXCR, one entry per CDR3 protein. The data hold fewer than 25,000 distinct CDR3 sequences, with approximately 22% observed a single time. What was sequenced was a population of CD138-negative cells sorted from bone marrow. These receptors all stem from a donor aged 40 or over with multiple myeloma.

This clonotype was observed a single time. A much larger clone sits a single nucleotide away, making a read error possible. This chain links TRBV2 with TRBJ1-1; weak D call: TRBD1 (5 bases). This CDR3 comprises 13 residues. Trimming cost V 6 bases and J 8 bases, with 16 bases left between them. CDR1 is SNHLY, CDR2 FYNNEI, per germline. The CDR3 sequence is CASRLTGTDEAFF. In DNA form, the CDR3 reads TGTGCCAGCAGGCTGACCGGGACTGACGAAGCTTTCTTT.

The chain recombines TRBV6-5 with TRBJ1-2; a possible D gene is TRBD1 (6 bases). The V end was cut by 7 bases, the J end by 8 bases, with 14 bases between. Germline loops: CDR1 MNHEY, CDR2 SVGAGI. The CDR3 is 12 residues long. The CDR3 DNA sequence: TGTGCCAGCAAAACTGGGGGGCCCGGCTACACCTTC. It encodes CASKTGGPGYTF.

There are a few counts of this clonotype. The chain uses TRBV6-5 and TRBJ2-2; 7 bases match TRBD1. Per the germline V gene, CDR1 is MNHEY and CDR2 is SVGAGI. Trimming took 4 bases from V and 7 from J; bases not matched to a gene: 6. The CDR3 length is 14 residues. CDR3 bases: TGTGCCAGCAGTTCGGGACAGTTCGTCGGGGAGCTGTTTTTT. Residues: CASSSGQFVGELFF.

This clonotype was counted many times. CDR3 amino acids: CSGQAQDEQYF. As DNA, the CDR3 is TGCAGTGGCCAAGCCCAGGACGAGCAGTACTTC. V usage is TRBV20-1 and J usage is TRBJ2-7; unclear D gene. The V end was cut by 7 bases, the J end by 5 bases, with 12 bases between. CDR3 length: 11 residues. Germline loops: CDR1 DFQATT, CDR2 SNEGSKA (reference sequence).

This clonotype was recorded many times. The V and J genes are TRBV7-9 and TRBJ2-7; D possibly corresponds to TRBD2 (6 bases). CDR1 is SEHNR, CDR2 FQNEAQ, per germline (reference sequence). The germline V and J ends were trimmed by 4 bases and 2 bases, with 15 bases remaining between them. The CDR3 has 15 residues. CDR3 DNA sequence: TGTGCCAGCAGCTCAAGGGAGGCGGGAACCTACGAGCAGTACTTC. Translation gives CASSSREAGTYEQYF.

A remark on this clonotype: With a much larger clone just one base away, this may be a read error. The chain couples TRBV11-3 to TRBJ2-1; 9 bases map to TRBD2. CDR3 length equals 15 residues. The germline CDR1 and CDR2 sequences are SGHNT and YENEEA. With 5 bases clipped from V and 5 bases from J, the junction kept 7 bases outside the gene matches. The CDR3 sequence is CASSPGLARDNEQFF. The DNA for the CDR3 is TGTGCCAGCAGCCCCGGACTAGCGAGGGACAATGAGCAGTTCTTC.

Note on this clonotype: A clone one base away is much larger, so this may be a read error. It is likely a read error, because the conserved phenylalanine at the end of the CDR3 is missing. The chain has TRBV24-1 and TRBJ2-5; 8 positions match TRBD1. V trimming: 4 bases; J trimming: 5 bases; junction bases outside the gene matches: 8. CDR3 size: 15 residues. The germline V gene encodes CDR1 KGHDR and CDR2 SFDVKD. The CDR3 here is CATSDSAGGFETQYI. The DNA of the CDR3 is TGTGCCACCAGTGACTCGGCAGGGGGCTTTGAGACCCAGTACATC.

The CDR3 nucleotides are TGCGCCAGCAGCCTTAGCGGGGGGGCCTTTGAGCAGTTCTTC. Protein: CASSLSGGAFEQFF. The genes are TRBV5-1 and TRBJ2-1; 11 bases are shared with TRBD2. The CDR3 contains 14 residues. V dropped 4 bases and J dropped 9; count of bases not matched to a gene: 6. Germline V gives CDR1 SGHRS, CDR2 YFSETQ.

To note about this clonotype: Given a much more abundant clone one base away, this may be a read error. The rearrangement links TRBV7-3 to TRBJ1-1; D remains ambiguous. The CDR3 is 14 amino acids. Germline CDR1 is SGHTA and CDR2 is FQGTGA. V shed 6 bases and J shed 1 base, with 12 bases lying between them. This CDR3 reads CASRPQRANTEAFF. CDR3 sequence (DNA): TGTGCCAGCAGACCACAGAGAGCGAACACTGAAGCTTTCTTT.

This clonotype was detected ten times or more. The chain carries TRBV5-5 and TRBJ2-5; D may be TRBD2 (6 bases). V was shortened by 5 bases and J by 1 base, with 18 bases between the two germline ends. The germline gives CDR1 SGHKS, CDR2 YYEKEE (reference sequence). This CDR3 region has 16 residues. The CDR3 region is CASSTTGTAFQETQYF. The DNA for the CDR3 is TGTGCCAGCAGTACCACCGGGACTGCTTTCCAAGAGACCCAGTACTTC. Full variable domain (rest looked up from reference TRBV5-5 and TRBJ2-5): DAGVTQSPTHLIKTRGQQVTLRCSPISGHKSVSWYQQVLGQGPQFIFQYYEKEERGRGNFPDRFSARQFPNYSSELNVNALLLGDSALYLCASSTTGTAFQETQYFGPGTRLLVL.

The V call is TRBV5-4, the J call TRBJ2-5; unclear D gene. The germline gives CDR1 SGHNT, CDR2 YYREEE (reference sequence). This CDR3 spans 15 amino acids. Trimming left V 0 bases short and J 7 bases short, with 16 bases between. In nucleotides, the CDR3 is TGTGCCAGCAGCTTGGAAGACCGGAACGGAGCGACCCAGTACTTC. Translating gives CASSLEDRNGATQYF. Combining the CDR3 with reference TRBV5-4 and TRBJ2-5 gives the whole variable domain ETGVTQSPTHLIKTRGQQVTLRCSSQSGHNTVSWYQQALGQGPQFIFQYYREEENGRGNFPPRFSGLQFPNYSSELNVNALELDDSALYLCASSLEDRNGATQYFGPGTRLLVL.

This clonotype has ten or more counts. V is TRBV7-2 and J is TRBJ2-1; 8 bases agree with TRBD2. Germline CDR1 reads SGHTA; CDR2 reads FQGNSA. This CDR3 has 15 residues. Losses at the gene ends were 2 bases for V and 5 bases for J; bases not matched to a gene: 5. CDR3 coding DNA: TGTGCCAGCAGCTTAACGGGGGGGCCACACAATGAGCAGTTCTTC. Protein product: CASSLTGGPHNEQFF.

Notes on this clonotype: This may be a read error: a much more frequent sequence differs by one nucleotide. V gene TRBV29-1 combines with J gene TRBJ2-2, with unresolved D. The CDR3 covers 11 residues. V lost 5 bases to trimming and J lost 8 bases, with 9 bases between them. Looked up from germline, CDR1 is SQVTM and CDR2 is ANQGSEA. As DNA, the CDR3 is TGCAGCGTTACAACGGAAGGGGAGCTGTTTTTT. It translates to CSVTTEGELFF.

This clonotype was counted many times. The chain recombines TRBV7-9 with TRBJ2-1, with D unclear. The V end was cut by 2 bases, the J end by 10 bases, with 12 bases between. Germline V gene data show CDR1 as SEHNR and CDR2 as FQNEAQ (reference sequence). This CDR3 comprises 13 residues. DNA for the CDR3: TGTGCCAGCAGCTTATTGGGCCCCATCGAGCAGTTCTTC. Its translation is CASSLLGPIEQFF.

This rearrangement joins TRBV11-3 to TRBJ1-5, with D tentatively TRBD1 (6 bases). The length of the CDR3 is 14 residues. Between the trimmed V and J ends, which lost 6 bases and 6 bases, there was a span of 15 bases. The V gene's germline CDR1 is SGHNT and CDR2 YENEEA. CDR3 bases: TGTGCCAGCAGGTGGGGGGCGCGGCGTCAGCCCCAGCATTTT. Amino acids: CASRWGARRQPQHF.

This clonotype came up many times. This chain links TRBV20-1 with TRBJ1-4; D unclear. The CDR3 length is 14 residues. Between the trimmed V and J ends, which lost 6 bases and 7 bases, there was a span of 18 bases. Germline V gene sequence: CDR1 DFQATT, CDR2 SNEGSKA (reference sequence). CDR3 DNA: TGCAGTGCCGAGTCGCCTTACCGGGGTGAAAAACTGTTTTTT. Amino acids: CSAESPYRGEKLFF.

This clonotype occurred many times. The CDR3 protein is CSAREVDRGLYGYTF. CDR3 nucleotides: TGCAGTGCCCGAGAGGTGGACAGGGGGTTGTATGGCTACACCTTC. The chain combines TRBV20-1 with TRBJ1-2, with TRBD1 matching over 10 bases. In germline, CDR1 is DFQATT, CDR2 SNEGSKA (reference sequence). This CDR3 is built from 15 residues. V dropped 6 bases and J dropped 5; count of bases not matched to a gene: 12.

The sample holds many counts of this clonotype. A much larger clone sits a single nucleotide away, making a read error possible. The V and J genes are TRBV11-2 and TRBJ2-1; D not certain. From germline, CDR1 is SGHAT and CDR2 FQNNGV. The CDR3 spans 13 residues. The germline V and J ends were trimmed by 4 bases and 5 bases, with 9 bases remaining between them. This CDR3 is CASSSDPHNEQFF. CDR3 sequence (DNA): TGTGCCAGCAGCTCGGACCCCCACAATGAGCAGTTCTTC.

The CDR3 region has the DNA TGCACCGTAGAGTATGGCACTAGCTCCTACAATGAGCAGTTCTTC. This gives the protein CTVEYGTSSYNEQFF. The V and J genes are TRBV29-1 and TRBJ2-1, with a tentative D call TRBD2 (5 bases). The CDR3 spans 15 residues. CDR1 is SQVTM, CDR2 ANQGSEA, per germline.

Concerning this clonotype: One end of the junction fails to match germline, which may point to a read error. CDR3 amino acids: CVISPQQQPGPKNTEVFF. Written as DNA, the CDR3 is TGTGTCATCAGTCCGCAACAACAACCGGGACCGAAGAACACTGAAGTTTTCTTT. This rearrangement joins TRBV10-3 to TRBJ1-1; possible D gene TRBD1, 5 bases. The germline gives CDR1 ENHRY, CDR2 SYGVKD. The CDR3 is 18 amino acids.

This chain links TRBV30 with TRBJ2-1, with 9 bases lining up with TRBD1. The germline V gene has CDR1 GTSNPN and CDR2 SVGIG (reference sequence). Trimming took 2 bases from V and 8 from J; bases not matched to a gene: 4. The CDR3 runs to 13 residues. The CDR3 DNA reads TGTGCCTGGAGTACAGGGGGCTCGGATGAGCAGTTCTTC. Its protein product is CAWSTGGSDEQFF.

The rearrangement uses TRBV6-6 and TRBJ1-5; possibly TRBD1 for D (5 bases). The CDR3 sequence is 15 residues long. Looked up from germline, CDR1 is MNHNY and CDR2 is SVGAGI (reference sequence). V lost 0 bases, J lost 3 bases, and 9 bases lay in between. The CDR3 region has the DNA TGTGCCAGCAGTTACTCGGACACCCACAATCAGCCCCAGCATTTT. Protein sequence: CASSYSDTHNQPQHF.

This clonotype was found many times. The V call is TRBV7-3, the J call TRBJ2-3, with 8 bases matching TRBD1. V shed 5 bases, J shed 11 bases, and the junction held 9 bases outside the gene matches. The V gene's germline CDR1 is SGHTA and CDR2 FQGTGA. This CDR3 is built from 13 residues. CDR3: CASSQQQGVMQYF. The CDR3 DNA sequence: TGTGCCAGCAGCCAACAACAGGGGGTTATGCAGTATTTT.

This clonotype was detected ten times or more. The chain recombines TRBV10-3 with TRBJ2-3; no definite D call. Trimming pared 7 bases from V and 0 bases from J, leaving 8 bases between. This CDR3 has 13 amino acids. CDR1 and CDR2 from the germline V gene are ENHRY and SYGVKD. CDR3 DNA sequence: TGTGCCATCAAAAACTTTAGCACAGATACGCAGTATTTT. This encodes CAIKNFSTDTQYF.

Remarks on this clonotype: This may come from a read error, since a much larger clone is one base off. The V gene is TRBV7-3, the J gene TRBJ1-1; D call uncertain. Germline CDR1 reads SGHTA; CDR2 reads FQGTGA. Deletions cut 5 bases from V and 4 bases from J, with 17 bases between. This CDR3 contains 15 residues. CDR3 amino acids: CASSPQVGMSTEAFF. The CDR3 DNA sequence: TGTGCCAGCAGCCCCCAGGTTGGGATGAGCACTGAAGCTTTCTTT. The variable domain in full, completed from reference TRBV7-3 and TRBJ1-1, reads GAGVSQTPSNKVTEKGKYVELRCDPISGHTALYWYRQSLGQGPEFLIYFQGTGAADDSGLPNDRFFAVRPEGSVSTLKIQRTERGDSAVYLCASSPQVGMSTEAFFGQGTRLTVV.

This clonotype has a count of ten or more. This rearrangement joins TRBV4-1 to TRBJ1-4; D uncertain. This CDR3 has 15 amino acids. From germline, CDR1 is MGHRA and CDR2 YSYEKL. Trimming pared 1 base from V and 8 bases from J, leaving 14 bases between. As DNA, the CDR3 is TGCGCCAGCAGCCAAGTTGGGCTGGGAGGAGAAAAACTGTTTTTT. It specifies CASSQVGLGGEKLFF.

The table lists this clonotype with a few counts. This sequence joins TRBV4-1 and TRBJ2-3; TRBD1 agrees at 8 bases. Per the germline V gene, CDR1 is MGHRA and CDR2 is YSYEKL. J was trimmed by 1 base and V by 4 bases; bases with no gene match: 4. CDR3 length: 15 residues. CDR3 loop: CASSRSGQGTDTQYF. The DNA for the CDR3 is TGCGCCAGCAGCCGCTCGGGACAGGGCACAGATACGCAGTATTTT.

In its sample, this clonotype was seen many times. This chain uses TRBV6-6 with TRBJ2-3; 12 bases line up with TRBD2. The germline gives CDR1 MNHNY, CDR2 SVGAGI (reference sequence). The J segment lost 0 bases and the V segment lost 5 bases, leaving 9 bases of the junction unmatched. CDR3 size: 18 residues. The CDR3 sequence: CASSGLAGGHRSTDTQYF. The CDR3 DNA is TGTGCCAGCAGTGGGCTAGCGGGGGGGCATAGGAGCACAGATACGCAGTATTTT.

This clonotype showed up just once. A much larger clone differs from this one at a single base, so this may be a read error. V and J are TRBV5-1 and TRBJ2-2, with 11 bases identical to TRBD2. The CDR3 consists of 17 residues. V shed 0 bases, J shed 4 bases, and the junction held 5 bases outside the gene matches. Germline V lookup: CDR1 SGHRS, CDR2 YFSETQ. The CDR3 DNA follows: TGCGCCAGCAGCTTGGAGCTAGCGGGGGGTTCCACCGGGGAGCTGTTTTTT. It codes for CASSLELAGGSTGELFF.